Shown below are 9 T cell receptor beta chains from a single sample sequenced in a study of siplizumab effects on memory and regulatory T cells. The method was immunoSEQ multiplex PCR; TCRdb's version includes in-frame clones alone and lacks a portion of them. The sample contains about 82,000 clones, 87% of which appear only once. Sequencing was carried out using Tregs sorted from blood. These receptors came from a human donor in good health.

This chain joins TRBV7-9 and TRBJ2-5; possibly TRBD2 for D (6 bases). Trimming removed 4 bases from V and 4 bases from J, with 13 bases in between. This CDR3 is 14 amino acids long. Per germline, CDR1 SEHNR and CDR2 FQNEAQ (reference sequence). The CDR3 spells CASSYPGVGETQYF. The CDR3, as DNA: TGTGCCAGCAGCTATCCGGGGGTAGGAGAGACCCAGTACTTC.

The sample holds one count of this clone. The chain links TRBV7-9 to TRBJ1-1; D remains unclear. Trimming stripped 4 bases from V and 5 bases from J, with 11 bases between. Germline-derived CDR1 and CDR2 are SEHNR and FQNEAQ (reference sequence). The CDR3 consists of 13 residues. CDR3 residues: CASSSSGGTEAFF. The DNA for the CDR3 is TGTGCCAGCAGCTCGTCGGGAGGGACTGAAGCTTTCTTT.

J is TRBJ2-7 and V is TRBV7-6; D unclear. Germline V lookup: CDR1 SGHVS, CDR2 FNYEAQ. The V end lost 5 bases, the J end lost 13 bases, and 18 bases lay between the germline ends. The CDR3 totals 12 residues. The CDR3 DNA reads TGTGCCAGCAGCCAACCTTGGGAAACCCCTTACTTC. Protein product: CASSQPWETPYF.

The rearrangement uses TRBV7-9 and TRBJ2-2; no reliable D call. Looked up from germline, CDR1 is SEHNR and CDR2 is FQNEAQ (reference sequence). This CDR3 region has 10 residues. Between the trimmed V and J ends, which lost 5 bases and 7 bases, there was a span of 2 bases. The CDR3: CASSSGELFF. The DNA for the CDR3 is TGTGCCAGCAGCAGCGGGGAGCTGTTTTTT.

J is TRBJ1-2 and V is TRBV5-6; D gene ambiguous. Germline values: CDR1 SGHDT, CDR2 YYEEEE. The ends were cut back, 7 bases at V and 4 bases at J, with 17 bases in the middle. The CDR3 length is 14 residues. In DNA, the CDR3 is TGTGCCAGCCGGAGCCGGGCCGCATCCTATGGCTACACCTTC. This codes for CASRSRAASYGYTF.

The chain couples TRBV11-2 to TRBJ2-5; a weak D match, TRBD1 (6 bases). The CDR3 has 13 amino acids. Germline CDR1 reads SGHAT; CDR2 reads FQNNGV. V lost 2 bases and J lost 5, with 9 bases in between. The chain's CDR3 is CASSLWQGETQYF. The CDR3 bases are TGTGCCAGCAGCTTATGGCAGGGGGAGACCCAGTACTTC.

The chain recombines TRBV4-1 with TRBJ2-6; D is uncertain. There are 15 residues in the CDR3. The V end lost 4 bases, the J end lost 2 bases, and 9 bases lay between the germline ends. Germline V gene data show CDR1 as MGHRA and CDR2 as YSYEKL. The CDR3 region has the DNA TGCGCCAGCAGCCCCTTTGGTCCTGGGGCCAACGTCCTGACTTTC. Its translation: CASSPFGPGANVLTF.

In this sample, this clone turned up a few times. The J gene is TRBJ1-6, the V gene TRBV6-1; D uncertain. Trimming stripped 8 bases from V and 10 bases from J, with 9 bases between. Germline CDR1 reads MNHNS; CDR2 reads SASEGT. This CDR3 region has 11 residues. The CDR3 here is CASRGGSPLHF. DNA for the CDR3: TGTGCCAGCCGGGGTGGGTCACCCCTCCACTTT.

This clone has a single count. This chain joins TRBV7-9 and TRBJ2-5; 12 nucleotides align to TRBD2. V trimming: 5 bases; J trimming: 3 bases; junction bases outside the gene matches: 10. This CDR3 contains 17 residues. Germline V gives CDR1 SEHNR, CDR2 FQNEAQ (reference sequence). Here the CDR3 DNA reads TGTGCCAGCAGCCCAGGGGGGACTAGCGGGCCAAAAGAGACCCAGTACTTC. Translating gives CASSPGGTSGPKETQYF.